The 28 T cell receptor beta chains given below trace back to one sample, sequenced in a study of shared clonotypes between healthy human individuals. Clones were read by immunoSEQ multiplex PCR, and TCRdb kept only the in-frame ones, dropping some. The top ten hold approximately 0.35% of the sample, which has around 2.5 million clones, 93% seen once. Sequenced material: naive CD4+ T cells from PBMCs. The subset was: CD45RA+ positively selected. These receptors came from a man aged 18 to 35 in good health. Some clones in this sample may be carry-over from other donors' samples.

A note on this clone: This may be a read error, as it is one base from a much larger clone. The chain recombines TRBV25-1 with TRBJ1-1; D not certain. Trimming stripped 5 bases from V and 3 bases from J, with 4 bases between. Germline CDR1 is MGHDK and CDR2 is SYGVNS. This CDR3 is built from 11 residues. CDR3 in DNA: TGTGCCAGCAGTTTGCACACTGAAGCTTTCTTT. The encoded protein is CASSLHTEAFF. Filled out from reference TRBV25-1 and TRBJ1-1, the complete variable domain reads EADIYQTPRYLVIGTGKKITLECSQTMGHDKMYWYQQDPGMELHLIHYSYGVNSTEKGDLSSESTVSRIRTEHFPLTLESARPSHTSQYLCASSLHTEAFFGQGTRLTVV.

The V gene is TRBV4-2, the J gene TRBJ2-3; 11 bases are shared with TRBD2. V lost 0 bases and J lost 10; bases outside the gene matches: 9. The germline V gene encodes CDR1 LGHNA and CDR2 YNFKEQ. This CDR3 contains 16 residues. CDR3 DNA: TGTGCCAGCAGCCAAGAAACTAGCGGGAGAATAAGGGCGCAGTATTTT. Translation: CASSQETSGRIRAQYF.

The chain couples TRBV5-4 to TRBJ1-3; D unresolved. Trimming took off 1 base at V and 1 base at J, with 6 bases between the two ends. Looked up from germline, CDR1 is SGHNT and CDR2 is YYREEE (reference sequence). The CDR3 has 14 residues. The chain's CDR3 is CASSLMASGNTIYF. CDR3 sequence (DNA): TGTGCCAGCAGCTTGATGGCATCTGGAAACACCATATATTTT. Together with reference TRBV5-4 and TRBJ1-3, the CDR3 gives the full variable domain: ETGVTQSPTHLIKTRGQQVTLRCSSQSGHNTVSWYQQALGQGPQFIFQYYREEENGRGNFPPRFSGLQFPNYSSELNVNALELDDSALYLCASSLMASGNTIYFGEGSWLTVV.

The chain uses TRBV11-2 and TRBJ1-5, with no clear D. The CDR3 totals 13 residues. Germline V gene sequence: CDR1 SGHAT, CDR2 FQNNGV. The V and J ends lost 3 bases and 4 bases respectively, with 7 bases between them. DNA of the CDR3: TGTGCCAGCAGCTTTGTTGAGAATCAGCCCCAGCATTTT. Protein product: CASSFVENQPQHF.

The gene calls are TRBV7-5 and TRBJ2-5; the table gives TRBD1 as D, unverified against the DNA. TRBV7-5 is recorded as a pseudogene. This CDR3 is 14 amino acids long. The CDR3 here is CARRPDRFQETQYF. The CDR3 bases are TGTGCCAGAAGACCGGACAGATTCCAAGAGACCCAGTACTTC.

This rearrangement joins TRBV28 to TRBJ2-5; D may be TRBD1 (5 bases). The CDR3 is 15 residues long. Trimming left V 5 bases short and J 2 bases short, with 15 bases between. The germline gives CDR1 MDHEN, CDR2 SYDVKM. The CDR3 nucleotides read TGTGCCAGCAGTCTACTAAAAAGACAGCAAGAGACCCAGTACTTC. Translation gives CASSLLKRQQETQYF.

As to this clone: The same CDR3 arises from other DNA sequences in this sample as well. The DNA of the CDR3 is TGTGCCAGCAGTTACTCCACAGGGAGGGAGACCCAGTACTTC. Protein product: CASSYSTGRETQYF. The chain recombines TRBV6-5 with TRBJ2-5; the D call may be TRBD1 or TRBD2 (6 bases each). Germline V gives CDR1 MNHEY, CDR2 SVGAGI. The V and J ends lost 0 bases and 5 bases respectively, with 10 bases between them. This CDR3 is 14 amino acids long.

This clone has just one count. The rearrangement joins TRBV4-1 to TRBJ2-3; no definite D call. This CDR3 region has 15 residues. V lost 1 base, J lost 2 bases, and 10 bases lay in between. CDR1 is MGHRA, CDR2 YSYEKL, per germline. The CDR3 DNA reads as TGCGCCAGCAGCCAAGGCGCGAGCGACACAGATACGCAGTATTTT. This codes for CASSQGASDTDTQYF.

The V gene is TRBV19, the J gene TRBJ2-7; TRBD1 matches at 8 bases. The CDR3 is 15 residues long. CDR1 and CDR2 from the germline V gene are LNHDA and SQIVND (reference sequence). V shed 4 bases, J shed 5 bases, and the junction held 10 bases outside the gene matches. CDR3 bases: TGTGCCAGTAGTAATAACAGGGGGGCGAGAGACGAGCAGTACTTC. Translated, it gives CASSNNRGARDEQYF.

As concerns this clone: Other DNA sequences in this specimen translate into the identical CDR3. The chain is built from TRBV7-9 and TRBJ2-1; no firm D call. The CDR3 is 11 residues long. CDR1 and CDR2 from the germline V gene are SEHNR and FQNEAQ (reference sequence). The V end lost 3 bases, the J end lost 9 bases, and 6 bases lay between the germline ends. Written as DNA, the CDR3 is TGTGCCAGCAGCTTGGGCGGTGAGCAGTTCTTC. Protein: CASSLGGEQFF.

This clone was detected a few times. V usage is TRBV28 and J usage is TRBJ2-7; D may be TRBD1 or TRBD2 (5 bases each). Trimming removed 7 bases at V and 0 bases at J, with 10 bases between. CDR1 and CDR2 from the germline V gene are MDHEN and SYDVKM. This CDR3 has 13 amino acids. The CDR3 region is CASNWGSSYEQYF. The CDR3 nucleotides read TGTGCCAGCAATTGGGGGAGCTCCTACGAGCAGTACTTC.

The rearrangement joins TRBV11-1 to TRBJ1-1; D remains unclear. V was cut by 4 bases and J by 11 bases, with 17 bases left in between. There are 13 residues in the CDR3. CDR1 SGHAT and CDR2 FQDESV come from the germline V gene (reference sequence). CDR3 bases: TGTGCCAGCAGCTCGACTTTTAGATCGGTGGCTTTCTTT. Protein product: CASSSTFRSVAFF.

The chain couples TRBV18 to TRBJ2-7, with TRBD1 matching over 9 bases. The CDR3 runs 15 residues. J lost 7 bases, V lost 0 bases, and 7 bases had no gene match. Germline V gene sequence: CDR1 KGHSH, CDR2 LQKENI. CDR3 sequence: CASSPPRDREWEQYF. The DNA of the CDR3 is TGTGCCAGCTCACCACCAAGGGACAGGGAGTGGGAGCAGTACTTC.

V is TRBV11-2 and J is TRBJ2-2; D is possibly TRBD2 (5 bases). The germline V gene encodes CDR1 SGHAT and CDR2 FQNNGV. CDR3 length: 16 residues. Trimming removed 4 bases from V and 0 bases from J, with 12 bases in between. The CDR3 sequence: CASSSPWRANTGELFF. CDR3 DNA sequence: TGTGCCAGCAGCTCGCCGTGGCGGGCGAACACCGGGGAGCTGTTTTTT.

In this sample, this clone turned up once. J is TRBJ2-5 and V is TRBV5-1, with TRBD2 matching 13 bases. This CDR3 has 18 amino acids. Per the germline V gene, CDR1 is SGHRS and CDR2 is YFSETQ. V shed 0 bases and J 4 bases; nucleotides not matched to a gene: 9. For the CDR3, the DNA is TGCGCCAGCAGCTTGGCGGGGACTAGCGGGATACGGGGAGAGACCCAGTACTTC. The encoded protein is CASSLAGTSGIRGETQYF.

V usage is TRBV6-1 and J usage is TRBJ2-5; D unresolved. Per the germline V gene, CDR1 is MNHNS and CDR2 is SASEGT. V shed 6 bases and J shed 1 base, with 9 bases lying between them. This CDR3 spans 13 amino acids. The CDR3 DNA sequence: TGTGCCAGCAGGTTGGTGACCCAAGAGACCCAGTACTTC. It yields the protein CASRLVTQETQYF.

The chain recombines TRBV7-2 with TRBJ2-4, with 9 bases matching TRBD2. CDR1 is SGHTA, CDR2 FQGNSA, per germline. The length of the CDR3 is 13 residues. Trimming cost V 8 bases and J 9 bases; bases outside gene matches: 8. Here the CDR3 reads CASRASGVSIQYF. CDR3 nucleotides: TGTGCCAGCCGGGCTAGCGGGGTCAGCATTCAGTACTTC. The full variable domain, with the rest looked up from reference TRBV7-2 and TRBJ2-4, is GAGVSQSPSNKVTEKGKDVELRCDPISGHTALYWYRQSLGQGLEFLIYFQGNSAPDKSGLPSDRFSAERTGGSVSTLTIQRTQQEDSAVYLCASRASGVSIQYFGAGTRLSVL.

DNA for the CDR3: TGTGCCAGCAGCCCCAGCCCGGTAATTCTAGTATGGGAGCAGTTCTTC. It encodes CASSPSPVILVWEQFF. This sequence joins TRBV11-2 and TRBJ2-1; D unresolved. V shed 5 bases and J shed 10 bases, with 24 bases lying between them. The CDR3 extends over 16 amino acids. From germline, CDR1 is SGHAT and CDR2 FQNNGV.

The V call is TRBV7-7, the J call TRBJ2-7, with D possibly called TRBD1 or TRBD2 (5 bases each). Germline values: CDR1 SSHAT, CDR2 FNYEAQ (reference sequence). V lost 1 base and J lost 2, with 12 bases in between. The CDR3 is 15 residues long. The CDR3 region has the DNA TGTGCCAGCAGCTTAGGACTGGGGGTACCCTACGAGCAGTACTTC. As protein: CASSLGLGVPYEQYF.

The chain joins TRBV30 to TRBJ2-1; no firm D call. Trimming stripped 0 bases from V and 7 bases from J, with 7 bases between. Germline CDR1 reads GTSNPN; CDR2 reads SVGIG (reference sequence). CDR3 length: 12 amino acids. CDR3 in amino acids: CAWSVRANEQFF. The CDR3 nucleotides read TGTGCCTGGAGTGTACGGGCAAATGAGCAGTTCTTC.

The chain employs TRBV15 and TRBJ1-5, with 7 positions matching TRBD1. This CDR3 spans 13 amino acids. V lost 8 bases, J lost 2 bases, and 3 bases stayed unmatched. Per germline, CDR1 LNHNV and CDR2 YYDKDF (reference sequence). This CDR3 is CATRQGRNQPQHF. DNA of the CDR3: TGTGCCACCCGACAGGGCCGCAATCAGCCCCAGCATTTT.

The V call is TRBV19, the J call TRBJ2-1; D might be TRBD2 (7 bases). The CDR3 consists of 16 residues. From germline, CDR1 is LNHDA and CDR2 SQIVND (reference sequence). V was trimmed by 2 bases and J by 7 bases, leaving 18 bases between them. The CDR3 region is CASSIKGGGSRNEQFF. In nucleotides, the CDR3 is TGTGCCAGTAGTATAAAGGGCGGGGGCTCGAGGAATGAGCAGTTCTTC.

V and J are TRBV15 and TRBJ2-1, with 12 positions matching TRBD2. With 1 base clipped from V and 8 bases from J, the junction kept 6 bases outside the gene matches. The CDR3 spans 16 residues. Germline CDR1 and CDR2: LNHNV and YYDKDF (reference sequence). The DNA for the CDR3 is TGTGCCACCAGCAGAGCCCTGACTAGCGGGAGTGATGAGCAGTTCTTC. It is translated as CATSRALTSGSDEQFF.

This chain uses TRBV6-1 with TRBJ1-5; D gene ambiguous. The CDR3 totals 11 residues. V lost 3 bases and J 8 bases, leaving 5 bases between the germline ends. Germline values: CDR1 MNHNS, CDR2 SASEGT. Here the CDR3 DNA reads TGTGCCAGCAGTGACTTTGAGCCCCAGCATTTT. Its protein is CASSDFEPQHF.

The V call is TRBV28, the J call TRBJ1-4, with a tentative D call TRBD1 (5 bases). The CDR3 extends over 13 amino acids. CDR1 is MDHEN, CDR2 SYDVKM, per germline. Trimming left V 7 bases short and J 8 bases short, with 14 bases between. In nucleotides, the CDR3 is TGTGCCAGCAACGGGAAGGGACGGGAAAAACTGTTTTTT. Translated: CASNGKGREKLFF.

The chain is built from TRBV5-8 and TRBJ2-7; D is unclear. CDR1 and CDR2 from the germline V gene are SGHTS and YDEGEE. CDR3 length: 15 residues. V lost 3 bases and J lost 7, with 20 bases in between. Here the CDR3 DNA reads TGTGCCAGCAGCTCGTCAAGCCTTGGGATCAGGGAGCAGTACTTC. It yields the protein CASSSSSLGIREQYF.

CDR3 sequence reads: CACDRGYEQYF. CDR3 coding DNA: TGTGCCTGTGACAGGGGCTACGAGCAGTACTTC. The chain is built from TRBV30 and TRBJ2-5, with 8 bases lining up with TRBD1. The DNA end favors TRBJ2-7, so the J call may be wrong. The CDR3 totals 11 residues. Germline CDR1 reads GTSNPN; CDR2 reads SVGIG (reference sequence).

The chain's CDR3 is CASSLLRGNYGYTF. The CDR3 DNA reads as TGTGCCAGCAGCCTCTTACGTGGGAACTATGGCTACACCTTC. The chain is built from TRBV5-6 and TRBJ1-2; no clear D. Trimming cost V 4 bases and J 2 bases, with 12 bases left between them. Germline V gene data show CDR1 as SGHDT and CDR2 as YYEEEE. There are 14 residues in the CDR3.